The rows below give T cell receptor beta chains drawn from one sample of a study of PD-1 blockade in mismatch repair-deficient tumors. Repertoires were generated with immunoSEQ multiplex PCR, while TCRdb's copy carries only in-frame clones and drops some. The sample includes around 120,000 clones, around 86% of them seen just once. The input for sequencing was peripheral blood, taken 44 weeks after starting pembrolizumab. The origin of the receptors is an adult with mismatch repair-deficient cancer. The CDR3 runs from the conserved cysteine through the conserved F or W. D genes are given only for firm matches. The size entry is marked missing in some rows and otherwise reads once, few, many or a size class.

>TRBV27|TRBJ2-4|-|-
CASSSWYGDSGKNIQYF
TGTGCCAGCAGTTCTTGGTATGGGGATTCGGGCAAAAACATTCAGTACTTC
>TRBV19|TRBJ2-7|-|-
CASSIGPGPYEQYF
TGTGCCAGTAGTATAGGCCCGGGACCCTACGAGCAGTACTTC
>TRBV30|TRBJ2-7|-|TRBD2
CAWSVRGDEQYF
TGTGCCTGGAGTGTACGGGGGGACGAGCAGTACTTC
>TRBV27|TRBJ2-7|-|-
CASTHPRQDPTYEQYF
TGTGCCAGCACCCATCCCCGACAGGATCCAACCTACGAGCAGTACTTC
>TRBV7-9|TRBJ2-7|-|TRBD1
CASSQGTGIYEQYF
TGTGCCAGCAGCCAAGGGACAGGGATTTACGAGCAGTACTTC
>TRBV7-2|TRBJ1-5|-|TRBD1
CASSLTGQGSGQPQHF
TGTGCCAGCAGCTTAACGGGACAGGGAAGTGGACAGCCCCAGCATTTT
>TRBV5-6|TRBJ2-7|-|-
CASSFLGRMSYEQYF
TGTGCCAGCAGCTTTTTGGGACGGATGTCCTACGAGCAGTACTTC
>TRBV6-5|TRBJ2-2|-|TRBD1
CASSRQGLNTGELFF
TGTGCCAGCAGTAGACAGGGCTTGAACACCGGGGAGCTGTTTTTT
>TRBV5-1|TRBJ2-7|-|TRBD1
CASRIGQALSYEQYF
TGCGCCAGCAGAATAGGACAGGCCTTGTCCTACGAGCAGTACTTC
>TRBV5-6|TRBJ2-7|-|-
CASSASREQYF
TGTGCCAGCAGCGCCTCTCGGGAGCAGTACTTC
>TRBV28|TRBJ1-2|-|-
CASSPGTNYGYTF
TGTGCCAGCAGCCCGGGGACCAACTATGGCTACACCTTC
>TRBV29-1|TRBJ2-7|once|-
CSATDGAYEQYF
TGCAGCGCTACCGACGGAGCCTACGAGCAGTACTTC
>TRBV11-3|TRBJ2-7|-|TRBD1
CASSSRQGPHSYEQYF
TGTGCCAGCAGCTCACGACAGGGACCCCACTCCTACGAGCAGTACTTC
>TRBV5-1|TRBJ2-3|once|-
CASSSQGVPDTQYF
TGCGCCAGCAGCTCCCAAGGGGTGCCAGATACGCAGTATTTT
>TRBV28|TRBJ2-7|-|TRBD1
CASSLYGWGTVSSYEQYF
TGTGCCAGCAGTTTATATGGGTGGGGGACAGTCTCGTCCTACGAGCAGTACTTC
>TRBV10-1|TRBJ2-3|-|-
CASSEYSTDTQYF
TGCGCCAGCAGTGAGTACAGCACAGATACGCAGTATTTT
>TRBV21-1|TRBJ1-2|-|-
CASKRNDGYYGYTF
TGTGCCAGCAAAAGAAACGACGGATACTATGGCTACACCTTC
>TRBV4-1|TRBJ1-1|-|-
CASSLRTAAVINTEAFF
TGCGCCAGCAGCCTCCGGACAGCCGCAGTGATTAACACTGAAGCTTTCTTT
>TRBV14|TRBJ2-5|-|TRBD2
CASSQLLATETQYF
TGTGCCAGCAGCCAACTACTAGCGACAGAGACCCAGTACTTC
>TRBV9|TRBJ2-1|-|-
CASSVAGVRSGEQFF
TGTGCCAGCAGCGTAGCTGGAGTGAGAAGCGGTGAGCAGTTCTTC
>TRBV5-6|TRBJ2-1|-|-
CASSPDFGPSYYNEQFF
TGTGCCAGCAGCCCCGACTTTGGGCCTTCCTACTACAATGAGCAGTTCTTC
>TRBV4-1|TRBJ2-1|-|-
CASSQAGFPLYSPYNEQFF
TGCGCCAGCAGCCAAGCGGGATTCCCCCTCTACAGCCCCTACAATGAGCAGTTCTTC
>TRBV6-4|TRBJ2-1|-|-
CASSERGEVDEQFF
TGTGCCAGCAGTGAAAGGGGTGAGGTGGATGAGCAGTTCTTC
>TRBV18|TRBJ2-1|once|-
CASSPSVRSSYNEQFF
TGTGCCAGCTCACCCTCAGTGCGGAGCTCCTACAATGAGCAGTTCTTC
>TRBV19|TRBJ2-5|-|TRBD2
CASSWTSGSLSQETQYF
TGTGCCAGTAGTTGGACTAGCGGGAGCCTTAGCCAAGAGACCCAGTACTTC
>TRBV14|TRBJ1-1|-|-
CASSQDRLNTEAFF
TGTGCCAGCAGCCAAGATAGACTGAACACTGAAGCTTTCTTT
>TRBV19|TRBJ2-3|-|-
CASSTQVGDTDTQYF
TGTGCCAGTAGTACACAGGTTGGGGACACAGATACGCAGTATTTT
>TRBV30|TRBJ2-7|once|-
CAWSVQGGHYEQYF
TGTGCCTGGAGTGTGCAGGGGGGCCACTACGAGCAGTACTTC
>TRBV30|TRBJ2-7|-|-
CAWSVSGPYEQYF
TGTGCCTGGAGTGTATCCGGACCATACGAGCAGTACTTC
>TRBV5-1|TRBJ1-2|-|-
CASSLGPGRGTYGYTF
TGCGCCAGCAGCTTGGGACCGGGGAGGGGGACCTATGGCTACACCTTC
>TRBV6-5|TRBJ2-7|-|-
CASSYWDRTYEQYF
TGTGCCAGCAGTTACTGGGACCGTACCTACGAGCAGTACTTC
>TRBV7-6|TRBJ2-3|-|TRBD1
CASSRTPGQLVGTQYF
TGTGCCAGCAGTCGGACGCCGGGACAGTTGGTCGGTACGCAGTATTTT
>TRBV11-2|TRBJ2-5|-|-
CASSSPGGLPPRETQYF
TGTGCCAGCAGCTCACCTGGGGGGCTACCCCCCCGAGAGACCCAGTACTTC